This passage covers 20 T cell receptor beta chains from one sample sequenced in a study of Graves' ophthalmopathy and Graves' hyperthyroidism. From RNA, the CDR3 regions of TCR beta chains were amplified and sequenced. First-round RT-PCR relied on HTBI primers, and a second-round multiplex PCR came next. Each CDR3 protein is one row after TCRdb ran MiXCR on the multiplex PCR reads. The sample shows some 160,000 distinct CDR3 sequences, around 39% of them seen only once. The sequenced material came from peripheral blood. The receptors were gathered from a man younger than 40 with Graves' ophthalmopathy.

This clonotype has ten or more counts. The CDR3 sequence is CASSPRGAGDESGELFF. The CDR3 coding sequence is TGTGCCAGCAGCCCTCGGGGAGCGGGAGATGAATCCGGGGAGCTGTTTTTT. This rearrangement joins TRBV11-1 to TRBJ2-2; 8 bases are shared with TRBD2. This CDR3 is built from 17 residues. The germline CDR1 and CDR2 sequences are SGHAT and FQDESV (reference sequence). Germline trimming cut 5 bases from V and 6 bases from J; bases unmatched to any gene: 14.

This clonotype has only a few counts. The chain combines TRBV6-2 or TRBV6-3 with TRBJ2-7, with D possibly being TRBD1 or TRBD2 (6 bases each). The CDR3 runs to 14 residues. CDR1 and CDR2 (germline): MNHEY, SVGEGT. Trimming took off 5 bases at V and 4 bases at J, with 15 bases between the two ends. CDR3 residues: CASSTGDMRYEQYF. The CDR3 DNA sequence: TGTGCCAGCAGTACGGGGGACATGAGGTACGAGCAGTACTTC.

In this sample, this clonotype turned up many times. The V and J genes are TRBV20-1 and TRBJ1-2; TRBD1 aligns across 7 bases. Germline V gene sequence: CDR1 DFQATT, CDR2 SNEGSKA (reference sequence). The CDR3 contains 14 residues. Trimming cost V 0 bases and J 6 bases; bases outside gene matches: 7. The CDR3 nucleotides read TGCAGTGCTAGAGATGACAGGGTGACGGATGGCTACACCTTC. Its protein is CSARDDRVTDGYTF.

The V gene is TRBV11-2, the J gene TRBJ1-1; D gene ambiguous. Between the trimmed V and J ends, which lost 1 base and 3 bases, there was a span of 6 bases. CDR1 is SGHAT and CDR2 is FQNNGV in the germline V gene. The CDR3 length is 13 residues. The CDR3 DNA is TGTGCCAGCAGCTTAGTGCCCGACACTGAAGCTTTCTTT. It translates to CASSLVPDTEAFF.

This clonotype was detected ten times or more. Here the CDR3 reads CASGGGILSSGNTIYF. CDR3 bases: TGTGCCAGCGGAGGGGGGATCCTGAGCTCTGGAAACACCATATATTTT. This sequence joins TRBV9 and TRBJ1-3; D is perhaps TRBD1 (6 bases). The CDR3 is 16 residues long. Trimming took 7 bases from V and 0 from J, leaving 17 bases between them. Germline CDR1 SGDLS, CDR2 YYNGEE. Filled out from reference TRBV9 and TRBJ1-3, the complete variable domain reads DSGVTQTPKHLITATGQRVTLRCSPRSGDLSVYWYQQSLDQGLQFLIQYYNGEERAKGNILERFSAQQFPDLHSELNLSSLELGDSALYFCASGGGILSSGNTIYFGEGSWLTVV.

The CDR3: CASSPSGPNQPQHF. In DNA, the CDR3 is TGTGCCAGCAGCCCCTCGGGGCCCAATCAGCCCCAGCATTTT. The chain combines TRBV7-2 with TRBJ1-5; the D gene is possibly TRBD1 (5 bases). Germline assignment: CDR1 SGHTA and CDR2 FQGNSA. V was clipped by 5 bases and J by 3 bases, with 11 bases between them. This CDR3 region has 14 residues.

The chain uses TRBV14 and TRBJ2-5; 11 bases line up with TRBD2. Trimming took 4 bases from V and 7 from J; bases not matched to a gene: 2. This CDR3 contains 13 residues. Germline assignment: CDR1 SGHDN and CDR2 FVKESK. CDR3 in DNA: TGTGCCAGCAGCCCTGGGACTAGCGGGACCCAGTACTTC. Protein sequence: CASSPGTSGTQYF.

This clonotype was recorded at least ten times. At one end the junction does not follow the germline gene, possibly because of a read error. The chain couples TRBV20-1 to TRBJ2-7; TRBD2 matches 12 bases. The CDR3 extends over 13 amino acids. Germline loops: CDR1 DFQATT, CDR2 SNEGSKA (reference sequence). In DNA form, the CDR3 reads TGCAGTGCTAGGGGACTAGCGGGTTACGAGCGGTACTTC. Translation gives CSARGLAGYERYF.

This clonotype has at least ten counts. The CDR3 nucleotides read TGTGCCAGCAGCTCGGGAGACACCTACGAGCAGTACTTC. As protein: CASSSGDTYEQYF. The rearrangement uses TRBV13 and TRBJ2-7; D possibly corresponds to TRBD2 (6 bases). In germline, CDR1 is PRHDT, CDR2 FYEKMQ (reference sequence). The length of the CDR3 is 13 residues. The ends were cut back, 4 bases at V and 2 bases at J, with 9 bases in the middle.

This clonotype was picked up many times. This chain connects TRBV19 to TRBJ1-5; D is unclear. CDR3 length: 13 residues. Trimming took 2 bases from V and 9 from J, leaving 11 bases between them. Looked up from germline, CDR1 is LNHDA and CDR2 is SQIVND (reference sequence). Here the CDR3 reads CASSIRVKMPQHF. The CDR3 DNA is TGTGCCAGTAGTATAAGGGTTAAAATGCCCCAGCATTTT.

In this sample, this clonotype turned up many times. V is TRBV19 and J is TRBJ2-2; TRBD1 agrees at 9 bases. This CDR3 region has 15 residues. V trimming: 2 bases; J trimming: 2 bases; junction bases outside the gene matches: 0. The germline V gene encodes CDR1 LNHDA and CDR2 SQIVND (reference sequence). As DNA, the CDR3 is TGTGCCAGTAGTATAACAGGGGGCAACACCGGGGAGCTGTTTTTT. Its translation: CASSITGGNTGELFF.

This clonotype was counted ten times or more. The V gene is TRBV6-2 or TRBV6-3, the J gene TRBJ1-2, with D possibly matching TRBD1 (5 bases). CDR1 and CDR2 (germline): MNHEY, SVGEGT. Trimming took off 2 bases at V and 0 bases at J, with 19 bases between the two ends. The CDR3 contains 18 residues. Written as DNA, the CDR3 is TGTGCCAGCAGTTACCGACCACTTGGGGCACCTACTAACTATGGCTACACCTTC. The encoded protein is CASSYRPLGAPTNYGYTF.

The gene calls are TRBV10-3 and TRBJ2-7; D gene ambiguous. Germline CDR1 reads ENHRY; CDR2 reads SYGVKD. The CDR3 covers 13 residues. The V end was cut by 0 bases, the J end by 4 bases, with 7 bases between. CDR3: CAISESGQYEQYF. In nucleotides, the CDR3 is TGTGCCATCAGTGAGTCAGGCCAATACGAGCAGTACTTC.

This clonotype was recorded many times. The chain uses TRBV11-2 and TRBJ1-1, with 8 bases fitting TRBD1. The CDR3 extends over 17 amino acids. CDR1 is SGHAT, CDR2 FQNNGV, per germline. Trimming took 0 bases from V and 4 from J; bases not matched to a gene: 10. CDR3 bases: TGTGCCAGCAGCTTAGAGGACAGGGTCTTACGGACCACTGAAGCTTTCTTT. It is translated as CASSLEDRVLRTTEAFF.

This clonotype was recorded many times. One end of the junction does not line up with germline, which may come from a read error. This rearrangement joins TRBV30 to TRBJ2-5; D is ambiguous. This CDR3 region has 13 residues. Germline-derived CDR1 and CDR2 are GTSNPN and SVGIG (reference sequence). The CDR3 DNA reads TGTGCCTGGAGTGCTAGAATTAGAGAGGCCCAGTACTTC. It translates to CAWSARIREAQYF. The complete variable domain, with remaining parts taken from reference TRBV30 and TRBJ2-5, reads SQTIHQWPATLVQPVGSPLSLECTVEGTSNPNLYWYRQAAGRGLQLLFYSVGIGQISSEVPQNLSASRPQDRQFILSSKKLLLSDSGFYLCAWSARIREAQYFGPGTRLLVL.

At least ten counts were recorded for this clonotype. This rearrangement joins TRBV6-5 to TRBJ1-1; D is unclear. CDR1 is MNHEY and CDR2 is SVGAGI in the germline V gene. With 6 bases removed from V and 1 base from J, the gap between germline ends came to 12 bases. The CDR3 extends over 14 amino acids. The CDR3 region is CASRNSQANTEAFF. CDR3 in DNA: TGTGCCAGCAGAAACAGCCAAGCGAACACTGAAGCTTTCTTT.

The V and J genes are TRBV7-2 and TRBJ2-5, with D possibly called TRBD1 or TRBD2 (5 bases each). CDR1 and CDR2 (germline): SGHTA, FQGNSA. V lost 5 bases and J 5 bases, leaving 15 bases between the germline ends. The CDR3 runs 14 residues. CDR3 amino acids: CASSLAGREETQYF. For the CDR3, the DNA is TGTGCCAGCAGCCTGGCGGGCAGGGAGGAGACCCAGTACTTC. Full variable domain (rest looked up from reference TRBV7-2 and TRBJ2-5): GAGVSQSPSNKVTEKGKDVELRCDPISGHTALYWYRQSLGQGLEFLIYFQGNSAPDKSGLPSDRFSAERTGGSVSTLTIQRTQQEDSAVYLCASSLAGREETQYFGPGTRLLVL.

This clonotype was seen at least ten times. Here the CDR3 reads CASSFAVGLGETQYF. The CDR3 DNA reads TGTGCCAGCAGTTTCGCCGTGGGACTGGGGGAGACCCAGTACTTC. V gene TRBV12-3 or TRBV12-4 combines with J gene TRBJ2-5; D is possibly TRBD2 (6 bases). V was pared by 3 bases and J by 5 bases, with 16 bases between. The CDR3 length is 15 residues.

This clonotype appeared many times. The V gene is TRBV6-5, the J gene TRBJ2-2, with a weak D call TRBD2 (6 bases). Trimming removed 4 bases from V and 2 bases from J, with 17 bases in between. The CDR3 is 17 residues long. Germline CDR1 reads MNHEY; CDR2 reads SVGAGI. CDR3 coding DNA: TGTGCCAGCAGTTTACGACAAGGGAGGAGTAACACCGGGGAGCTGTTTTTT. This encodes CASSLRQGRSNTGELFF.

This chain uses TRBV6-9 with TRBJ2-5; 11 bases map to TRBD2. The ends lost 5 bases at V and 3 bases at J; junction bases unmatched: 11. The germline gives CDR1 MNHGY, CDR2 SVAAGI. The CDR3 spans 17 residues. DNA for the CDR3: TGTGCCAGCAGTCTATTCAATAGCGGGGGGGCGGAAGAGACCCAGTACTTC. Translation gives CASSLFNSGGAEETQYF.